Listed below are T cell receptor beta chains from one sample, sequenced in a study of shared clonotypes between healthy human individuals. Sequencing was performed with immunoSEQ multiplex PCR; in TCRdb, only in-frame clones are kept and a portion is missing. The data contain more than 1,200,000 clones, around 98.5% of them seen just once; the ten biggest clones take up under 0.45%. Material: naive CD4+ T cells sorted from blood. These receptors came from a man younger than 40 in good health. Both conserved end residues are part of each CDR3. A D gene is named only where the DNA matches it firmly. Only part of the rows carry a size: once, few, many, or a class if the clone is expanded.

clone_size	v_call	d_call	j_call	cdr3_aa	cdr3_nt
NA	TRBV5-1	NA	TRBJ2-7	CASSSTTDSLYEQYF	TGCGCCAGCTCATCGACCACGGACTCCCTCTACGAGCAGTACTTC
once	TRBV10-3	NA	TRBJ2-7	CAILISSSYEQYF	TGTGCCATCCTTATTTCCAGTTCCTACGAGCAGTACTTC
NA	TRBV18	NA	TRBJ2-5	CASSPLHSGQETQYF	TGTGCCAGCTCACCACTTCACAGTGGCCAAGAGACCCAGTACTTC
NA	TRBV14	NA	TRBJ1-3	CASSRVDFRVTVTSGNTIYF	TGTGCCAGCAGCCGAGTGGATTTCCGGGTAACGGTTACCTCTGGAAACACCATATATTTT
once	TRBV18	NA	TRBJ1-1	CASSPLAIAGNTEAFF	TGTGCCAGCTCACCATTAGCAATCGCGGGGAACACTGAAGCTTTCTTT
NA	TRBV5-5	NA	TRBJ1-5	CASSLWVSNQPQHF	TGTGCCAGCAGCTTGTGGGTGAGCAATCAGCCCCAGCATTTT
NA	TRBV28	NA	TRBJ2-6	CASRVGRGSSGANVLTF	TGTGCCAGCAGGGTAGGTCGGGGAAGCTCTGGGGCCAACGTCCTGACTTTC
NA	TRBV5-4	NA	TRBJ2-1	CASSLGLGNNEQFF	TGTGCCAGCAGCTTAGGGCTAGGGAACAATGAGCAGTTCTTC
once	TRBV19	NA	TRBJ1-5	CASSTNPPGGGQPQHF	TGTGCCAGTAGTACCAACCCACCCGGAGGGGGTCAGCCCCAGCATTTT
NA	TRBV7-8	NA	TRBJ1-5	CASSLSTQPQHF	TGTGCCAGCAGCTTAAGTACGCAGCCCCAGCATTTT
NA	TRBV5-1	NA	TRBJ1-4	CASSLVGSGNEKLFF	TGCGCCAGCAGCTTGGTGGGTAGCGGGAATGAAAAACTGTTTTTT
NA	TRBV19	NA	TRBJ1-1	CASSTQVTMNTEAFF	TGTGCCAGTAGTACTCAGGTTACAATGAACACTGAAGCTTTCTTT
NA	TRBV11-2	TRBD2	TRBJ2-1	CASSLVGGRDEQFF	TGTGCCAGCAGCTTAGTTGGCGGGAGAGATGAGCAGTTCTTC
NA	TRBV5-6	NA	TRBJ2-4	CASSLLGHGVSGIQYF	TGTGCCAGCAGCTTGTTAGGGCACGGGGTCTCAGGCATTCAGTACTTC
NA	TRBV19	NA	TRBJ2-3	CASKGLTSTDTQYF	TGTGCCAGCAAAGGGCTTACTAGCACAGATACGCAGTATTTT
NA	TRBV5-6	TRBD2	TRBJ2-7	CASSSPKTTVAGIYEQYF	TGTGCCAGCAGCTCGCCCAAGACCACGGTAGCGGGGATCTACGAGCAGTACTTC
NA	TRBV11-2	NA	TRBJ1-3	CASSLEGGSGNTIYF	TGTGCCAGCAGCTTAGAAGGGGGCTCTGGAAACACCATATATTTT
NA	TRBV7-8	NA	TRBJ2-7	CASSSLAIRGPNLVRGEQYF	TGTGCCAGCAGCTCCCTAGCTATCCGGGGGCCCAACCTGGTACGTGGAGAGCAGTACTTC
NA	TRBV5-1	NA	TRBJ2-3	CASRTGTGTDTQYF	TGCGCCAGCAGAACTGGGACCGGCACAGATACGCAGTATTTT
once	TRBV9	TRBD1	TRBJ2-5	CASGRWSGTGGETQYF	TGTGCCAGCGGGCGCTGGTCCGGGACAGGCGGTGAGACCCAGTACTTC
NA	TRBV5-1	NA	TRBJ1-4	CASSSQGGEKLFF	TGCGCCAGCAGCTCTCAGGGCGGTGAAAAACTGTTTTTT
NA	TRBV28	NA	TRBJ2-1	CASSLVTTLYNEQFF	TGTGCCAGCAGTTTGGTGACCACCTTATACAATGAGCAGTTCTTC
NA	TRBV27	TRBD1	TRBJ2-6	CAIGPGRYPGQGSGANVLTF	TGTGCCATTGGGCCCGGGAGATATCCGGGACAGGGCTCTGGGGCCAACGTCCTGACTTTC
NA	TRBV27	TRBD2	TRBJ2-7	CASSLGGSGYEQYF	TGTGCCAGCAGTTTGGGCGGGAGCGGGTACGAGCAGTACTTC
once	TRBV30	TRBD1	TRBJ1-2	CAIRDSGYTF	TGTGCCATCCGGGACAGTGGCTACACCTTC
NA	TRBV6-5	NA	TRBJ1-2	CASSIGRELWGYTF	TGTGCCAGCAGCATAGGACGGGAACTATGGGGCTACACCTTC
NA	TRBV29-1	NA	TRBJ1-3	CSVRGQFSGNTIYF	TGCAGCGTTCGAGGACAGTTCTCTGGAAACACCATATATTTT
NA	TRBV28	NA	TRBJ2-1	CASSLVPYNEQFF	TGTGCCAGCAGCCTGGTCCCCTACAATGAGCAGTTCTTC
NA	TRBV7-6	NA	TRBJ2-5	CASSTRGGPEETQYF	TGTGCCAGCAGCACTAGAGGGGGACCCGAGGAGACCCAGTACTTC
NA	TRBV4-1	TRBD2	TRBJ2-3	CASSQQFGLAGVPDTQYF	TGCGCCAGCAGCCAACAATTTGGCCTAGCGGGAGTGCCAGATACGCAGTATTTT
NA	TRBV28	NA	TRBJ1-5	CATSSFGNQPQHF	TGTGCCACCAGCAGTTTTGGAAATCAGCCCCAGCATTTT
NA	TRBV7-9	NA	TRBJ2-3	CASSPRVVTGSTDTQYF	TGTGCCAGCAGCCCGAGGGTTGTGACGGGGTCCACAGATACGCAGTATTTT
NA	TRBV4-3	NA	TRBJ2-7	CASSQGTRGLAYEQYF	TGCGCCAGCAGCCAAGGTACCCGAGGTCTGGCCTACGAGCAGTACTTC
NA	TRBV9	TRBD1	TRBJ2-4	CASSGGGVGNIQYF	TGTGCCAGCAGCGGAGGGGGCGTAGGGAACATTCAGTACTTC
NA	TRBV19	TRBD2	TRBJ2-1	CASRAGLAYNEQFF	TGTGCCAGCCGCGCGGGACTAGCGTACAATGAGCAGTTCTTC
NA	TRBV5-1	NA	TRBJ1-1	CASTKGGARADTEAFF	TGCGCCAGCACCAAGGGAGGGGCGCGTGCGGACACTGAAGCTTTCTTT
NA	TRBV11-3	NA	TRBJ2-2	CASSSRTGELFF	TGTGCCAGCAGCTCGCGAACCGGGGAGCTGTTTTTT
NA	TRBV7-8	TRBD1	TRBJ1-1	CASSLAGGRNTEAFF	TGTGCCAGCAGCTTGGCAGGGGGGAGGAACACTGAAGCTTTCTTT
NA	TRBV27	NA	TRBJ2-2	CASRGPWTGELFF	TGTGCCAGCAGAGGTCCTTGGACCGGGGAGCTGTTTTTT
NA	TRBV5-6	NA	TRBJ2-7	CASSLWKTYEQYF	TGTGCCAGCAGCTTGTGGAAGACCTACGAGCAGTACTTC